These 25 T cell receptor beta chains were all obtained from the same sample, sequenced in a study of T cell repertoires in cytomegalovirus infection (dated by TCRdb to about 2019). Sequencer: Illumina HiSeq 1500. The public reads were reanalyzed by TCRdb: fastp trimming at Q25, MiXCR alignment, in-frame beta chains only. Rows merge per CDR3 protein into single entries with the most common DNA and genes. The sample yields 450,000 to 550,000 distinct CDR3 sequences; 16% were counted once. The ten largest clones represent 20% to 30% of the sample. The sample was CD8+ T cells from PBMCs. These receptor sequences come from a human donor in good health (CMV status not recorded). Some clones in this sample may be carry-over from other donors' samples.

This clonotype has at least ten counts. This sequence joins TRBV27 and TRBJ1-5, with 10 bases aligning to TRBD1. The junction had 8 bases not matched to a gene; V was cut back by 6 bases and J by 0 bases. There are 17 residues in the CDR3. Per the germline V gene, CDR1 is MNHEY and CDR2 is SMNVEV (reference sequence). The CDR3: CASRLAGQGPSNQPQHF. The CDR3, as DNA: TGTGCCAGCAGACTAGCGGGACAGGGGCCTAGCAATCAGCCCCAGCATTTT.

This clonotype was counted at least ten times. This chain links TRBV27 with TRBJ2-7, with 7 nucleotides matching TRBD1. Germline assignment: CDR1 MNHEY and CDR2 SMNVEV (reference sequence). After removal of 6 bases from V and 1 base from J, the junction contained 3 bases not matched to a gene. This CDR3 spans 13 amino acids. Here the CDR3 DNA reads TGTGCCAGCAGAGGGGACAGTTCCTACGAGCAGTACTTC. It encodes CASRGDSSYEQYF.

The chain couples TRBV7-9 to TRBJ2-1, with 7 bases that match TRBD1. Germline lookup yields CDR1 SEHNR and CDR2 FQNEAQ (reference sequence). The CDR3 runs 19 residues. V lost 0 bases and J lost 2; bases outside the gene matches: 13. CDR3 bases: TGTGCCAGCAGCTTAGCCCTCCTCAGAGGGGGCAGCGCCTACAATGAGCAGTTCTTC. Its translation: CASSLALLRGGSAYNEQFF.

The chain combines TRBV4-2 with TRBJ1-5; D unresolved. CDR3 length: 15 amino acids. CDR1 is LGHNA and CDR2 is YNFKEQ in the germline V gene. V lost 4 bases and J 0 bases, leaving 10 bases between the germline ends. The CDR3 loop reads CASSRAAYSNQPQHF. In nucleotides, the CDR3 is TGTGCCAGCAGCCGGGCGGCCTATAGCAATCAGCCCCAGCATTTT.

In its sample, this clonotype was seen many times. This rearrangement joins TRBV7-9 to TRBJ2-1; 8 bases fit TRBD2. The V segment lost 1 base and the J segment 6 bases; nucleotides outside the gene matches: 8. Germline lookup yields CDR1 SEHNR and CDR2 FQNEAQ (reference sequence). This CDR3 is built from 16 residues. The CDR3 DNA sequence: TGTGCCAGCAGCTTAGGAGGCGGGGGGCCCGTCAATGAGCAGTTCTTC. Encoded protein: CASSLGGGGPVNEQFF.

The CDR3 is CASSLGGPPWETQYF. CDR3 nucleotide sequence: TGTGCCAGCAGCTTAGGGGGTCCTCCGTGGGAGACCCAGTACTTC. The rearrangement uses TRBV7-9 and TRBJ2-5; no firm D call. V lost 1 base to trimming and J lost 5 bases, with 14 bases between them. The CDR3 has 15 amino acids. Germline CDR1 is SEHNR and CDR2 is FQNEAQ (reference sequence).

In this sample, this clonotype turned up a few times. This chain uses TRBV4-1 with TRBJ1-1; no clear D gene. V lost 0 bases and J lost 4, with 9 bases in between. The germline V gene encodes CDR1 MGHRA and CDR2 YSYEKL. The CDR3 extends over 14 amino acids. CDR3 residues: CASSQETRTTEAFF. The CDR3 DNA is TGCGCCAGCAGCCAAGAGACCCGAACCACTGAAGCTTTCTTT.

There are a few counts of this clonotype. The chain couples TRBV5-1 to TRBJ2-7; 8 bases match TRBD1. Trimming cost V 0 bases and J 6 bases; bases outside gene matches: 8. Germline V gene data show CDR1 as SGHRS and CDR2 as YFSETQ. The CDR3 consists of 15 residues. CDR3 in DNA: TGCGCCAGCAGCTTGGTTCGGACAGGGAACTCCGAGCAGTACTTC. Protein sequence: CASSLVRTGNSEQYF.

A few counts support this clonotype. The CDR3 region has the DNA TGTGCCAGCAGTTCAGGACAGACGAACAATCAGCCCCAGCATTTT. Encoded protein: CASSSGQTNNQPQHF. V and J are TRBV27 and TRBJ1-5, with TRBD1 as a possible D gene (6 bases). Germline V gene sequence: CDR1 MNHEY, CDR2 SMNVEV (reference sequence). This CDR3 has 15 residues. Trimming left V 4 bases short and J 3 bases short, with 13 bases between.

The sample holds a few counts of this clonotype. The V and J genes are TRBV6-5 and TRBJ2-1, with 7 bases lining up with TRBD2. The CDR3 extends over 16 amino acids. V shed 0 bases, J shed 7 bases, and the junction held 9 bases outside the gene matches. The V gene's germline CDR1 is MNHEY and CDR2 SVGAGI. Here the CDR3 DNA reads TGTGCCAGCAGTTACTCGAGGGAGGGCCTGGGGAATGAGCAGTTCTTC. Amino acid sequence: CASSYSREGLGNEQFF.

This clonotype showed up many times. The chain uses TRBV27 and TRBJ2-2, with D possibly being TRBD2 (6 bases). Germline assignment: CDR1 MNHEY and CDR2 SMNVEV (reference sequence). The V end lost 7 bases, the J end lost 5 bases, and 8 bases lay between the germline ends. This CDR3 spans 12 amino acids. This CDR3 is CASNGGTGELFF. The CDR3 bases are TGTGCCAGCAATGGAGGGACCGGGGAGCTGTTTTTT.

This clonotype was picked up many times. The chain joins TRBV19 to TRBJ2-1; the D gene is possibly TRBD2 (5 bases). The V end was cut by 4 bases, the J end by 5 bases, with 15 bases between. The length of the CDR3 is 15 residues. Germline assignment: CDR1 LNHDA and CDR2 SQIVND (reference sequence). The CDR3 nucleotides are TGTGCCAGTAGTAACCTCGAGGGAGTCCACAATGAGCAGTTCTTC. Protein sequence: CASSNLEGVHNEQFF.

The V and J genes are TRBV28 and TRBJ1-5; D ambiguous. Trimming removed 7 bases at V and 0 bases at J, with 10 bases between. Germline CDR1 MDHEN, CDR2 SYDVKM. The CDR3 consists of 14 residues. This CDR3 is CASTLAVSNQPQHF. The CDR3 DNA reads as TGTGCCAGCACCTTAGCCGTTAGCAATCAGCCCCAGCATTTT.

This clonotype came up many times. This chain uses TRBV27 with TRBJ2-7; the D call may be TRBD1 or TRBD2 (5 bases each). V gave up 4 bases and J gave up 0 bases, with 16 bases separating them. Germline CDR1 reads MNHEY; CDR2 reads SMNVEV (reference sequence). The CDR3 has 16 residues. CDR3 bases: TGTGCCAGCAGTTCCAACAGGCTCGGGATCTCCTACGAGCAGTACTTC. Translation gives CASSSNRLGISYEQYF.

The chain has TRBV29-1 and TRBJ1-5; 7 nucleotides align to TRBD1. CDR3 length equals 16 residues. Germline CDR1 is SQVTM and CDR2 is ANQGSEA. The V gene end was trimmed by 6 bases and the J gene end by 0 bases; junction bases not matched to a gene: 11. CDR3 sequence reads: CSVAETGWSSNQPQHF. Here the CDR3 DNA reads TGCAGCGTCGCCGAGACAGGGTGGAGTAGCAATCAGCCCCAGCATTTT.

This clonotype was recorded many times. The rearrangement links TRBV12-3 or TRBV12-4 to TRBJ1-6, with a tentative D call TRBD1 (5 bases). Trimming shortened V by 4 bases and J by 4 bases, and 11 bases separated the two germline ends. CDR3 length equals 15 residues. The CDR3 nucleotides read TGTGCCAGCAGTTCCGGGACGGGATATAATTCACCCCTCCACTTT. It yields the protein CASSSGTGYNSPLHF.

This clonotype was seen a handful of times. The V and J genes are TRBV5-4 and TRBJ2-7, with D possibly being TRBD1 or TRBD2 (6 bases each). This CDR3 has 14 residues. The germline V gene has CDR1 SGHNT and CDR2 YYREEE (reference sequence). Trimming cost V 4 bases and J 0 bases, with 11 bases left between them. DNA of the CDR3: TGTGCCAGCAGCCAGTGGGGGGCCTCCTACGAGCAGTACTTC. This codes for CASSQWGASYEQYF.

The chain has TRBV10-2 and TRBJ2-5; 12 nucleotides agree with TRBD2. CDR3 length: 17 residues. V was pared by 2 bases and J by 6 bases, with 10 bases of the junction left unmatched. Germline CDR1 WSHSY, CDR2 SAAADI. CDR3 in DNA: TGCGCCAGCAGTGAGATTCAGTCTAGCGGGGGGGCAAAGACCCAGTACTTC. Encoded protein: CASSEIQSSGGAKTQYF.

The chain recombines TRBV5-6 with TRBJ1-6, with D maybe TRBD1 (6 bases). With 4 bases removed from V and 7 bases from J, the gap between germline ends came to 24 bases. The CDR3 has 18 residues. Germline assignment: CDR1 SGHDT and CDR2 YYEEEE. The CDR3 DNA reads as TGTGCCAGCAGCCTTGGGGGGGTACCCGGGACAAAAAATTCACCCCTCCACTTT. This translates into CASSLGGVPGTKNSPLHF.

This clonotype has ten or more counts. The CDR3 loop reads CASSLEQVNRHSGNTIYF. CDR3 DNA sequence: TGTGCCAGCAGCTTAGAACAGGTGAACCGACACTCTGGAAACACCATATATTTT. The chain links TRBV7-2 to TRBJ1-3; TRBD1 is a possible D gene (5 bases). CDR1 is SGHTA and CDR2 is FQGNSA in the germline V gene. V lost 1 base and J lost 0, with 16 bases in between. The CDR3 covers 18 residues.

This clonotype was seen repeatedly, ten times or more. The chain combines TRBV11-2 with TRBJ2-7; a weak D match, TRBD2 (5 bases). V lost 1 base, J lost 2 bases, and 9 bases lay in between. The CDR3 sequence is 14 residues long. Germline V gene lookup returns CDR1 SGHAT and CDR2 FQNNGV. DNA of the CDR3: TGTGCCAGCAGCTTAGGAACGGGGACCTACGAGCAGTACTTC. Protein: CASSLGTGTYEQYF.

At least ten counts were recorded for this clonotype. The rearrangement uses TRBV7-9 and TRBJ2-7; 8 nucleotides agree with TRBD1. The CDR3 is 17 amino acids. Germline V gene lookup returns CDR1 SEHNR and CDR2 FQNEAQ (reference sequence). V lost 5 bases to trimming and J lost 0 bases; unmatched junction nucleotides: 12. The CDR3 DNA reads as TGTGCCAGCAGCCCAACCGGGACAGGAAAAGGCTCCTACGAGCAGTACTTC. Translated, it gives CASSPTGTGKGSYEQYF.

The rearrangement uses TRBV18 and TRBJ2-3; D gene ambiguous. CDR1 KGHSH and CDR2 LQKENI come from the germline V gene. The V and J ends lost 6 bases and 6 bases respectively, with 13 bases between them. CDR3 size: 13 residues. As DNA, the CDR3 is TGTGCCAGCTCCCAAAAGTTCGGCGATACGCAGTATTTT. Translated, it gives CASSQKFGDTQYF.

Of note for this clonotype: With a much larger clone just one base away, this may be a read error. The chain carries TRBV11-1 and TRBJ2-1, with unresolved D. The germline gives CDR1 SGHAT, CDR2 FQDESV (reference sequence). The CDR3 contains 13 residues. The CDR3 region is CASSSRNDNEQFF. The CDR3 DNA is TGTGCCAGCAGCTCCCGGAATGACAACGAGCAGTTCTTC.

This clonotype was seen ten or more times. The CDR3 reads CASSPGRYQPQHF. The CDR3 DNA sequence: TGTGCCAGCAGCCCAGGGCGGTACCAGCCCCAGCATTTT. The chain couples TRBV7-6 to TRBJ1-5, with a possible D match to TRBD1 (5 bases). Germline assignment: CDR1 SGHVS and CDR2 FNYEAQ. This CDR3 contains 13 residues. V lost 5 bases and J 7 bases, leaving 12 bases between the germline ends.